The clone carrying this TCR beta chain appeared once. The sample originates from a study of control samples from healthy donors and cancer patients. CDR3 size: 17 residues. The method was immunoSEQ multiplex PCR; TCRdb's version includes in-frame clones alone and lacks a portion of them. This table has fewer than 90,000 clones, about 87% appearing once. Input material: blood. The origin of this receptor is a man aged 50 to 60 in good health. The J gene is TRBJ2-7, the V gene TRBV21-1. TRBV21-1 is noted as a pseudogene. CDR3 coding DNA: TGTGCCAGCAGCAAAGTAGGTCCTGAATACTCCTCCTACGAGCAGTACTTC. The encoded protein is CASSKVGPEYSSYEQYF.